A selection of T cell receptor beta chains follows, all from one sample in a study of T cell repertoires in cytomegalovirus infection. A single record per CDR3 protein comes from TCRdb applying MiXCR to the reads. The data contain about 52,000 distinct CDR3 sequences, around a fifth of them seen just once; the ten biggest clones take up around four fifths. Their antigens are not known. The source was CD8+ T cells from cultured PBMCs, collected from culture after CMV antigen stimulation. These TCRs come from a human donor in good health (CMV status not recorded). Some clones in this sample may be carry-over from other donors' samples. Both conserved end residues are part of each CDR3. Fields, in order: clone size, D gene, J gene, V gene, CDR3 DNA, CDR3 protein. D genes are given only for firm matches. Some rows have no size entry. The others give once, few or many, or a class for an expanded clone.

>few|-|TRBJ1-5|TRBV7-2
TGTGCCAGCAGAACAGGACTCACCGGTATTAGCAATCAGCCCCAGCATTTT
CASRTGLTGISNQPQHF
>-|-|TRBJ1-5|TRBV27
TGTGCCAGCAGACCAGGGTTTAGCAATCAGCCCCAGCATTTT
CASRPGFSNQPQHF
>-|-|TRBJ1-4|TRBV20-1
TGCAGTCCTTACGGCCCGGGATCAGATGAAAAACTGTTTTTT
CSPYGPGSDEKLFF
>-|-|TRBJ1-1|TRBV27
TGTGCCAGCAGCTTAAGTAGGATGAACACTGAAGCTTTCTTT
CASSLSRMNTEAFF
>few|TRBD1|TRBJ2-1|TRBV5-6
TGTGCCAGCAGCGGGACAGGGATCGGAACCAATGAGCAGTTCTTC
CASSGTGIGTNEQFF
>-|TRBD2|TRBJ2-4|TRBV11-2
TGTGCCTGGGGGGGGTTAGCCAAAAACATTCAGTACTTC
CAWGGLAKNIQYF
>-|TRBD2|TRBJ2-5|TRBV9
TGTGCCAGCAGCGTAGGAAGCGGGGGGTACCAAGAGACCCAGTACTTC
CASSVGSGGYQETQYF
>few|-|TRBJ1-1|TRBV7-6
TGTGCCAGCAGCTTCCGGGACGTAGAGTCCAAGAACACTGAAGCTTTCTTT
CASSFRDVESKNTEAFF
>few|TRBD1|TRBJ1-1|TRBV6-5
TGTGCCAGCAGTGTGCTCGGGACAGATGAAGCTTTCTTT
CASSVLGTDEAFF
>-|TRBD2|TRBJ2-1|TRBV5-1
TGCGCCAGCAGCTTTGGGAGCGGGGGCGTAATTCGCTGGAATGAGCAGTTCTTC
CASSFGSGGVIRWNEQFF
>few|-|TRBJ1-1|TRBV7-3
TGTGCCAGCAGCTTAGCGGAGGGCACTGAAGCTTTCTTT
CASSLAEGTEAFF
>-|TRBD1|TRBJ1-2|TRBV29-1
TGCAGCGTTGCGGACAGGCTCTCTAACTATGGCTACACCTTC
CSVADRLSNYGYTF
>-|-|TRBJ1-3|TRBV12-3/TRBV12-4
TGTGCCAGCAGCTTACTGAACTCTGGAAACACCATATATTTT
CASSLLNSGNTIYF
>-|-|TRBJ2-7|TRBV29-1
TGCAGCGCTGAGGACGCCTACGAGCAGTACTTC
CSAEDAYEQYF